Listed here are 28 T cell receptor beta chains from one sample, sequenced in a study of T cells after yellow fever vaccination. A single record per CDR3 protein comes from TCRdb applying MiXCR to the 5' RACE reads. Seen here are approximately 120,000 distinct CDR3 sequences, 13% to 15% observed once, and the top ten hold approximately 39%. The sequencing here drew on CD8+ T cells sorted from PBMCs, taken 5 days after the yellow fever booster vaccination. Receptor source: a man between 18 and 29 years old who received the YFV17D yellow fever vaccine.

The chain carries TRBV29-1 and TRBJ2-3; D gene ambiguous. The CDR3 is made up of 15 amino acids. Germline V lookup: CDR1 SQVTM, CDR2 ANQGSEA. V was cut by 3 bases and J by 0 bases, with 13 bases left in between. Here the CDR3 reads CSVDRSGLSTDTQYF. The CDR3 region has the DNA TGCAGCGTTGATCGGTCTGGGCTAAGCACAGATACGCAGTATTTT.

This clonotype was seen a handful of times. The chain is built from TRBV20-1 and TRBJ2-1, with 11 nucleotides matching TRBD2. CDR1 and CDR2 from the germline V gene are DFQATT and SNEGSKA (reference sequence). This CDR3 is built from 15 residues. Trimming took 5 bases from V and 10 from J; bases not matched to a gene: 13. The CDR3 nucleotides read TGCAGTGCTTGGTCCTTAGCGGGGGGGATTGAGGAGCAGTTCTTC. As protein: CSAWSLAGGIEEQFF.

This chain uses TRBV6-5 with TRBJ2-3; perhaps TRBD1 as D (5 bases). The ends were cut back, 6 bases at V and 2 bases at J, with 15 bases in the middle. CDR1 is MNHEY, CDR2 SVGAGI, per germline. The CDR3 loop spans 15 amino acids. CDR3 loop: CASRIGVFFTDTQYF. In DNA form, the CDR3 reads TGTGCCAGCAGGATAGGGGTTTTTTTCACAGATACGCAGTATTTT.

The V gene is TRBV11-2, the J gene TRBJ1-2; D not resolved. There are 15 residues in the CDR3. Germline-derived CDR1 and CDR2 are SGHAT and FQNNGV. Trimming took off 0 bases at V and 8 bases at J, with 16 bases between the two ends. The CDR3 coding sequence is TGTGCCAGCAGCTTAGAGGGGAGTTCCGCCTTCGGCTACACCTTC. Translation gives CASSLEGSSAFGYTF.

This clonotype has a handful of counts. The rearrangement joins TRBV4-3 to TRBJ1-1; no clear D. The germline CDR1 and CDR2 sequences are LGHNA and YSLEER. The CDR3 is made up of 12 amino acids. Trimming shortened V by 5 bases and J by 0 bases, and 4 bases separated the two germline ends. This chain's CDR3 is CASSGVNTEAFF. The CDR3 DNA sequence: TGCGCCAGCAGCGGGGTGAACACTGAAGCTTTCTTT.

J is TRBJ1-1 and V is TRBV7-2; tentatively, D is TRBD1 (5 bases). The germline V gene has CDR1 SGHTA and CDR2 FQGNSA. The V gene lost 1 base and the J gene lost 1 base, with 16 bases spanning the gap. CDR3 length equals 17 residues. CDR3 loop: CASSLDLQGEANTEAFF. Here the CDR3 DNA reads TGTGCCAGCAGCTTAGATCTCCAGGGTGAAGCGAACACTGAAGCTTTCTTT.

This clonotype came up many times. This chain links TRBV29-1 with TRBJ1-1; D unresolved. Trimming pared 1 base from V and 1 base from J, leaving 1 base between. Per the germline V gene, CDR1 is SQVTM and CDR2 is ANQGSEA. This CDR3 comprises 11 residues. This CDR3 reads CSVEGNTEAFF. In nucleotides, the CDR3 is TGCAGCGTTGAAGGGAACACTGAAGCTTTCTTT.

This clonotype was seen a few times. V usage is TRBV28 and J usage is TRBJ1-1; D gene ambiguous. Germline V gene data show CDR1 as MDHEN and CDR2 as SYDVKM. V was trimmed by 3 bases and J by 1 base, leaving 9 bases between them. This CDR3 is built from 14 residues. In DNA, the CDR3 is TGTGCCAGCAGTTTGATTCTATCGAACACTGAAGCTTTCTTT. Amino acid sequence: CASSLILSNTEAFF.

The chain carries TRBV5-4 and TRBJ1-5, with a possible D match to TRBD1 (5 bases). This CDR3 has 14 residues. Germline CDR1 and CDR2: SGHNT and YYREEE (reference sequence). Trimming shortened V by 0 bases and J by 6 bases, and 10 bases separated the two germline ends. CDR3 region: CASSLEGTGQPQHF. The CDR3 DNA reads TGTGCCAGCAGCTTGGAGGGGACTGGTCAGCCCCAGCATTTT.

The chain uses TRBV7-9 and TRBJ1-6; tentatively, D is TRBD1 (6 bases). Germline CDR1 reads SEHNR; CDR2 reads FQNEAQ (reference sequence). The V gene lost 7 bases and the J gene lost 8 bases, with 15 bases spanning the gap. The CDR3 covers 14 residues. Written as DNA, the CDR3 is TGTGCCAGCAACCAACAGGGTCGGGATTCACCCCTCCACTTT. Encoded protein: CASNQQGRDSPLHF. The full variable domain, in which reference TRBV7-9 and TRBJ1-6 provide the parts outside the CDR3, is DTGVSQNPRHKITKRGQNVTFRCDPISEHNRLYWYRQTLGQGPEFLTYFQNEAQLEKSRLLSDRFSAERPKGSFSTLEIQRTEQGDSAMYLCASNQQGRDSPLHFGNGTRLTVT.

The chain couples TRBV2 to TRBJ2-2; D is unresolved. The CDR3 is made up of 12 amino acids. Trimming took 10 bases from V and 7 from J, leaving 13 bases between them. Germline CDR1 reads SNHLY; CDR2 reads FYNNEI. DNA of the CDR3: TGTGCCATAAAAGCAGGTAGCGGGGAGCTGTTTTTT. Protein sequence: CAIKAGSGELFF.

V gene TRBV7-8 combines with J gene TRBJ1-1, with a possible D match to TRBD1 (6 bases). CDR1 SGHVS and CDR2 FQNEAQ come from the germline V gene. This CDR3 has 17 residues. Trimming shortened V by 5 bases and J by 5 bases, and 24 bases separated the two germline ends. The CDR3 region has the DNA TGTGCCAGCAGCCGGTACGTGACAGGACGTATGTCGACTGAAGCTTTCTTT. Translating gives CASSRYVTGRMSTEAFF.

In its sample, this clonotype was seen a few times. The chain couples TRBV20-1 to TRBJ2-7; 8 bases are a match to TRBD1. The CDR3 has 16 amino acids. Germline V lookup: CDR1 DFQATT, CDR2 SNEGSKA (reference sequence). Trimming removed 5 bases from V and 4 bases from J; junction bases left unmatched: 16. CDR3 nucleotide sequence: TGCAGTGCTGTGACAGGGGACCCTGGTTATGGGTACGAGCAGTACGTC. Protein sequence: CSAVTGDPGYGYEQYV.

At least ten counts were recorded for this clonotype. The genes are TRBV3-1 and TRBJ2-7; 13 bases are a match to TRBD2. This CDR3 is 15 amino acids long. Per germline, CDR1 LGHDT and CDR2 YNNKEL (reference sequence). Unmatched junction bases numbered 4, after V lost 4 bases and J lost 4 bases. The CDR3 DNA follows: TGTGCCAGCAGCCCCGGGACTAGCGGGGTGTACGAGCAGTACGTC. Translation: CASSPGTSGVYEQYV.

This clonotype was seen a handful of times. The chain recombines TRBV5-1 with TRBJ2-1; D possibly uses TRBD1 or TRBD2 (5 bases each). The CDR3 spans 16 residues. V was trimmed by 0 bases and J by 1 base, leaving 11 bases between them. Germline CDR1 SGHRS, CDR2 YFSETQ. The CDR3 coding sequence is TGCGCCAGCAGCTTGGAACTTTGGGGGTCCTACAATGAGCAGTTCTTC. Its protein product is CASSLELWGSYNEQFF.

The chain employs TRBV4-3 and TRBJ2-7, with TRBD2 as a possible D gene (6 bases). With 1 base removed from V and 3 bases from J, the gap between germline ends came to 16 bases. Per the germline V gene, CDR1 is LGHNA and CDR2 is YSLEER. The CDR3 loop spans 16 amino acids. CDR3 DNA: TGCGCCAGCAGCCAAGTTTATAGGACGGGGGACTACGAGCAGTACTTC. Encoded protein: CASSQVYRTGDYEQYF.

This CDR3 reads CASSYWTSGGSTDTQYF. The CDR3 DNA is TGTGCCAGCAGTTACTGGACTAGCGGGGGTAGCACAGATACGCAGTATTTT. The rearrangement joins TRBV6-6 to TRBJ2-3; 13 bases are a match to TRBD2. Trimming took 1 base from V and 0 from J; bases not matched to a gene: 1. This CDR3 spans 17 amino acids. Germline V gene sequence: CDR1 MNHNY, CDR2 SVGAGI (reference sequence).

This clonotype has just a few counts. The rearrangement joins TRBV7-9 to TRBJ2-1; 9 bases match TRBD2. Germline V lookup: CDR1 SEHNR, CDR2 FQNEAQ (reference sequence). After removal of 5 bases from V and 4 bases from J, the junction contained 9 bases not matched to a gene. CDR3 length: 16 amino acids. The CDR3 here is CASSPSGTSRYNEQFF. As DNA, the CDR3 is TGTGCCAGCAGCCCTAGTGGGACTAGCAGATACAATGAGCAGTTCTTC.

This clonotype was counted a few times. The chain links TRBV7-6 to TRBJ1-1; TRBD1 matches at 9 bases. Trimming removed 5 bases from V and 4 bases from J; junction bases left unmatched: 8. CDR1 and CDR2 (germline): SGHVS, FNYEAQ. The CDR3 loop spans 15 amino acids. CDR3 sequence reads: CASSEQGALSTEAFF. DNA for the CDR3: TGTGCCAGCAGCGAACAGGGGGCGCTGAGCACTGAAGCTTTCTTT. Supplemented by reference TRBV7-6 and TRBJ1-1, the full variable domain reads GAGVSQSPRYKVTKRGQDVALRCDPISGHVSLYWYRQALGQGPEFLTYFNYEAQQDKSGLPNDRFSAERPEGSISTLTIQRTEQRDSAMYRCASSEQGALSTEAFFGQGTRLTVV.

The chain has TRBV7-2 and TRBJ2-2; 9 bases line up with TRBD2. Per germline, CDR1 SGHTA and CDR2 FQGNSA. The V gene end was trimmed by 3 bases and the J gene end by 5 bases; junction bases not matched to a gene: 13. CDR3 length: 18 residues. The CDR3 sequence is CASSFWLAGSMGTGELFF. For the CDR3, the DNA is TGTGCCAGCAGCTTTTGGCTAGCGGGGAGTATGGGGACCGGGGAGCTGTTTTTT.

This CDR3 is CASSQMGASNHRGQFF. The CDR3 nucleotides are TGCGCCAGCAGCCAGATGGGGGCTAGCAACCACAGGGGGCAGTTCTTC. V and J are TRBV4-1 and TRBJ2-1; 7 bases fit TRBD1. The CDR3 sequence is 16 residues long. The germline CDR1 and CDR2 sequences are MGHRA and YSYEKL. The V segment lost 3 bases and the J segment 12 bases; nucleotides outside the gene matches: 17.

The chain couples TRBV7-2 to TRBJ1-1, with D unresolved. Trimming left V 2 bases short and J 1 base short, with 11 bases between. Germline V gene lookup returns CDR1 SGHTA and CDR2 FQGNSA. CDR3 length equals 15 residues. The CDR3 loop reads CASSLTAWGNTEAFF. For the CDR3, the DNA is TGTGCCAGCAGCTTAACCGCGTGGGGGAACACTGAAGCTTTCTTT.

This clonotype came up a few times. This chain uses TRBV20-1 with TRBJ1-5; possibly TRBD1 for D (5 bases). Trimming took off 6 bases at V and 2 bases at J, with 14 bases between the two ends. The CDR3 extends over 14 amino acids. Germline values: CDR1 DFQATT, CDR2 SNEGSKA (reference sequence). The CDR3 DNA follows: TGCAGTGCCAAGGCAGGGTTCGGCAATCAGCCCCAGCATTTT. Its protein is CSAKAGFGNQPQHF.

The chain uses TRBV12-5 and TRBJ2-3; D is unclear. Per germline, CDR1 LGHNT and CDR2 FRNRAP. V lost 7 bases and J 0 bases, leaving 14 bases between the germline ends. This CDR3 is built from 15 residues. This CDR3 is CASALGYLSTDTQYF. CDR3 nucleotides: TGTGCTAGTGCCTTGGGCTATTTAAGCACAGATACGCAGTATTTT. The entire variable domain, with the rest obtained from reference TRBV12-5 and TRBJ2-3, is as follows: DARVTQTPRHKVTEMGQEVTMRCQPILGHNTVFWYRQTMMQGLELLAYFRNRAPLDDSGMPKDRFSAEMPDATLATLKIQPSEPRDSAVYFCASALGYLSTDTQYFGPGTRLTVL.

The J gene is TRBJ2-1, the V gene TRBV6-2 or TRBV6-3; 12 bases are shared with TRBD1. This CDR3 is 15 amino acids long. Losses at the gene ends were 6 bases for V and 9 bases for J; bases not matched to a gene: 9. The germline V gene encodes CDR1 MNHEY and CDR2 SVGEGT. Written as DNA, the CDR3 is TGTGCCAGCAGCCCACCCGGGACAGGGGGCTTTGAGCAGTTCTTC. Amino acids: CASSPPGTGGFEQFF.

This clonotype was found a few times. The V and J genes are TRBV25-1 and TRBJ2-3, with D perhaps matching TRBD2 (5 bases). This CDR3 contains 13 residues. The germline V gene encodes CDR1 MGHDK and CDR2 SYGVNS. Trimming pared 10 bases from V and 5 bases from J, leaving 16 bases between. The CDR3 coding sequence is TGTGCCACCTCGGGGTGGAACAAAGATACGCAGTATTTT. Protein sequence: CATSGWNKDTQYF.

The CDR3 DNA reads as TGTGCCAGCAGTCCTACCGGGACTCCCACAGATACGCAGTATTTT. The encoded protein is CASSPTGTPTDTQYF. The gene calls are TRBV6-2 or TRBV6-3 and TRBJ2-3, with D perhaps matching TRBD2 (6 bases). The germline V and J ends were trimmed by 5 bases and 2 bases, with 14 bases remaining between them. This CDR3 region has 15 residues. Germline V gene data show CDR1 as MNHEY and CDR2 as SVGEGT.

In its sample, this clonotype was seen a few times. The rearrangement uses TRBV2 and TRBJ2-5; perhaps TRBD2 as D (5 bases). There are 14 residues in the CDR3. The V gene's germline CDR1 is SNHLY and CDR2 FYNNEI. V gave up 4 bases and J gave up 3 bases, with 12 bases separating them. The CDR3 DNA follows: TGTGCCAGCAGTGTATTTGACTATAAAGAGACCCAGTACTTC. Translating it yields CASSVFDYKETQYF.